The sequence of this T cell receptor beta chain was determined in a study of shared clonotypes between healthy human individuals. Study background: Three CD4 naive, three CD4 memory, two CD8 naive and one CD8 memory plate were used per donor.

Overall study findings and caveats: A handful of donors showed sharing of around 5.3% of naive CD4 clonotypes.

Every subset's genomic DNA went evenly onto several immunoSEQ plates. Data came from immunoSEQ multiplex PCR; TCRdb stores just in-frame clones and leaves some out. The table lists around 1.4 million clones, approximately 98.5% of them singletons. Only Caucasian adults living in Nashville, Tennessee served as donors. This clone has only a few counts. What it binds is unknown. Other nucleotide sequences from this sample produce the same CDR3. With 3 bases removed from V and 0 bases from J, the gap between germline ends came to 6 bases. CDR1 KGHSH and CDR2 LQKENI come from the germline V gene. The CDR3 length is 15 residues.

This chain uses TRBV18 with TRBJ2-6, with D unclear. This receptor was obtained from a young man in good health. Material for sequencing was naive CD4+ T cells sorted from blood. The subset here: CD45RA+ positively selected. As DNA, the CDR3 is TGTGCCAGCTCACCTACGAACTCTGGGGCCAACGTCCTGACTTTC. Translated: CASSPTNSGANVLTF.